The 8 T cell receptor beta chains given below trace back to one sample, sequenced in a study of beta chain features in type 1 diabetes. The isolated RNA, all of it, was reverse transcribed, so expressed TCRB transcripts were what got sequenced. Here immunoSEQ multiplex PCR was the method, and the copy in TCRdb shows in-frame clones only, minus some. The sample holds some 900,000 clones; 15% to 20% are singletons and the top ten take 0.023%. The specimen sequenced was naive CD4+ T cells from blood. The receptors were sampled from a woman in her late teens or twenties in good health.

V is TRBV7-3 and J is TRBJ1-3; a possible D gene is TRBD1 (6 bases). CDR3 length: 15 amino acids. CDR1 is SGHTA and CDR2 is FQGTGA in the germline V gene. V shed 6 bases and J shed 4 bases, with 16 bases lying between them. CDR3 nucleotides: TGTGCCAGCAGTTTACAGGGAGGCCCCGGAAACACCATATATTTT. Its translation is CASSLQGGPGNTIYF.

Details on this clone: At the DNA level, this CDR3 is encoded by other sequences in the same sample as well. This chain joins TRBV15 and TRBJ2-1, with D unresolved. Per the germline V gene, CDR1 is LNHNV and CDR2 is YYDKDF (reference sequence). Trimming took off 8 bases at V and 3 bases at J, with 5 bases between the two ends. The CDR3 is made up of 11 amino acids. The CDR3 DNA sequence: TGTGCCACCTCAGGCTACAATGAGCAGTTCTTC. Protein product: CATSGYNEQFF.

The chain is built from TRBV9 and TRBJ2-3, with D unclear. CDR3 length: 16 amino acids. Trimming pared 6 bases from V and 1 base from J, leaving 18 bases between. The germline CDR1 and CDR2 sequences are SGDLS and YYNGEE. CDR3 DNA: TGTGCCAGCACCCCTTCGCCCAGAGGACGCACAGATACGCAGTATTTT. It yields the protein CASTPSPRGRTDTQYF.

The rearrangement uses TRBV6-6 and TRBJ1-2; D call uncertain. V lost 3 bases and J lost 4, with 12 bases in between. This CDR3 spans 14 amino acids. The V gene's germline CDR1 is MNHNY and CDR2 SVGAGI (reference sequence). In DNA form, the CDR3 reads TGTGCCAGCAGTTATTCACCGGGAAGCTATGGCTACACCTTC. Its protein is CASSYSPGSYGYTF.

The V call is TRBV5-4, the J call TRBJ1-1; possible D gene TRBD1, 5 bases. CDR1 and CDR2 from the germline V gene are SGHNT and YYREEE (reference sequence). With 1 base removed from V and 8 bases from J, the gap between germline ends came to 18 bases. The CDR3 contains 15 residues. The CDR3 here is CASSLWPKGEGEAFF. The CDR3 DNA is TGTGCCAGCAGCTTGTGGCCCAAAGGGGAAGGGGAAGCTTTCTTT.

This clone was seen a handful of times. V gene TRBV19 combines with J gene TRBJ2-7; 7 nucleotides align to TRBD1. Losses at the gene ends were 6 bases for V and 3 bases for J; bases not matched to a gene: 2. The CDR3 spans 12 residues. Germline CDR1 and CDR2: LNHDA and SQIVND (reference sequence). This CDR3 reads CASRGDSYEQYF. The CDR3 DNA reads TGTGCCAGTAGGGGGGACAGCTACGAGCAGTACTTC.

This clone was observed once. The chain joins TRBV28 to TRBJ2-5, with no clear D. This CDR3 spans 15 amino acids. In germline, CDR1 is MDHEN, CDR2 SYDVKM. V was trimmed by 3 bases and J by 1 base, leaving 12 bases between them. CDR3 coding DNA: TGTGCCAGCAGTTTTCGGCGACAATTCCAAGAGACCCAGTACTTC. Residues: CASSFRRQFQETQYF.

This clone appeared a few times. The chain recombines TRBV5-1 with TRBJ2-1; D call uncertain. CDR1 is SGHRS, CDR2 YFSETQ, per germline. The CDR3 spans 15 residues. Trimming pared 3 bases from V and 2 bases from J, leaving 12 bases between. CDR3 loop: CASSSEPGAYNEQFF. The DNA of the CDR3 is TGCGCCAGCAGCTCGGAACCTGGGGCCTACAATGAGCAGTTCTTC.